The 25 T cell receptor beta chains reported below all come from one sample, sequenced in a study of T cells after yellow fever vaccination. Each CDR3 protein gets one entry after TCRdb re-called the 5' RACE reads with MiXCR. The table lists fewer than 350,000 distinct CDR3 sequences, approximately 3.8% of them singletons. Specimen: PBMCs, collected on the day of the yellow fever booster vaccination. These receptors were collected from a man between 18 and 29 years old who received the YFV17D yellow fever vaccine.

This clonotype was picked up many times. The V and J genes are TRBV7-9 and TRBJ1-1; a possible D gene is TRBD1 (5 bases). V lost 4 bases, J lost 5 bases, and 17 bases lay in between. Germline V gives CDR1 SEHNR, CDR2 FQNEAQ (reference sequence). The CDR3 is 15 residues long. CDR3 coding DNA: TGTGCCAGCAGCTCGGTGGGGGGGATGAGGACTGAAGCTTTCTTT. Protein product: CASSSVGGMRTEAFF.

This clonotype was observed a few times. This chain uses TRBV2 with TRBJ1-6; D uncertain. The CDR3 runs 13 residues. V lost 2 bases to trimming and J lost 10 bases, with 9 bases between them. The germline V gene encodes CDR1 SNHLY and CDR2 FYNNEI. CDR3 DNA: TGTGCCAGCAGTGAATGGAGGTTATCACCCCTCCACTTT. It translates to CASSEWRLSPLHF.

The rearrangement links TRBV27 to TRBJ2-3; TRBD1 matches at 8 bases. Losses at the gene ends were 5 bases for V and 10 bases for J; bases not matched to a gene: 5. The CDR3 is made up of 12 amino acids. CDR1 is MNHEY, CDR2 SMNVEV, per germline (reference sequence). CDR3 in amino acids: CASSPQGAAQYF. CDR3 sequence (DNA): TGTGCCAGCAGTCCCCAGGGGGCGGCGCAGTATTTT.

This clonotype showed up many times. V gene TRBV5-1 combines with J gene TRBJ2-2; 8 bases map to TRBD1. The CDR3 contains 15 residues. V dropped 4 bases and J dropped 5; count of bases not matched to a gene: 7. The germline gives CDR1 SGHRS, CDR2 YFSETQ. The CDR3 reads CASSPGQGGTGELFF. The CDR3 DNA follows: TGCGCCAGCAGCCCCGGACAGGGCGGGACCGGGGAGCTGTTTTTT.

The DNA of the CDR3 is TGTGCCAGCAGTTACTCCCTTTTAGGGGGCACTGAAGCTTTCTTT. This encodes CASSYSLLGGTEAFF. This chain connects TRBV6-6 to TRBJ1-1; possible D gene TRBD1, 6 bases. V was cut by 0 bases and J by 4 bases, with 12 bases left in between. The CDR3 spans 15 residues. Germline V lookup: CDR1 MNHNY, CDR2 SVGAGI (reference sequence).

The sample holds many counts of this clonotype. The chain has TRBV12-3 or TRBV12-4 and TRBJ1-1; the D gene is possibly TRBD1 (6 bases). Trimming cost V 7 bases and J 6 bases, with 18 bases left between them. The CDR3 length is 14 residues. This CDR3 reads CASTKGDTEAEAFF. CDR3 bases: TGTGCCAGCACCAAGGGGGACACCGAGGCTGAAGCTTTCTTT.

This rearrangement joins TRBV5-1 to TRBJ1-5; TRBD1 matches 8 bases. V lost 4 bases to trimming and J lost 3 bases; unmatched junction nucleotides: 3. The CDR3 has 14 amino acids. Germline V lookup: CDR1 SGHRS, CDR2 YFSETQ. CDR3 sequence (DNA): TGCGCCAGCAGCAAGGACAGGGACAATCAGCCCCAGCATTTT. Amino acids: CASSKDRDNQPQHF.

This clonotype was counted a few times. This CDR3 is missing its conserved last phenylalanine or tryptophan, likely due to a read error. No DNA is shown, since the ends of the CDR3 on it are uncertain; the CDR3 is the one TCRdb lists. The CDR3 is CSARDVYRGWTS. The chain carries TRBV20-1 and TRBJ2-1; TRBD1 is the table's D call, not checked against the DNA. Germline V gene lookup returns CDR1 DFQATT and CDR2 SNEGSKA (reference sequence). The CDR3 length is 12 residues, termini included.

This clonotype was seen many times. The chain carries TRBV5-6 and TRBJ2-5, with 11 bases matching TRBD1. The trim removed 4 bases at V and 4 bases at J, leaving 3 bases unmatched. This CDR3 contains 14 residues. Germline loops: CDR1 SGHDT, CDR2 YYEEEE. CDR3 in amino acids: CASSRTGGGETQYF. The CDR3 DNA is TGTGCCAGCAGCCGGACAGGGGGCGGAGAGACCCAGTACTTC.

The chain couples TRBV25-1 to TRBJ2-1; D unclear. With 1 base removed from V and 9 bases from J, the gap between germline ends came to 1 base. The CDR3 totals 10 residues. Germline V gene sequence: CDR1 MGHDK, CDR2 SYGVNS. The CDR3 loop reads CASSEFEQFF. In DNA form, the CDR3 reads TGTGCCAGCAGTGAATTTGAGCAGTTCTTC.

The chain combines TRBV12-3 or TRBV12-4 with TRBJ2-7, with 9 bases fitting TRBD2. The CDR3 contains 14 residues. V was clipped by 3 bases and J by 4 bases; unmatched bases: 4. The CDR3 nucleotides are TGTGCCAGCAGTTTGTTTAGCGGGGGTTACGAGCAGTACTTC. This codes for CASSLFSGGYEQYF.

This clonotype was detected many times. This rearrangement joins TRBV7-2 to TRBJ2-3; D is tentatively TRBD1 or TRBD2 (6 bases each). The CDR3 sequence is 15 residues long. V was trimmed by 3 bases and J by 6 bases, leaving 16 bases between them. Germline lookup yields CDR1 SGHTA and CDR2 FQGNSA. CDR3 nucleotides: TGTGCCAGCAGCTTTGTAGGGGGGCCTCGGGATACGCAGTATTTT. Its protein is CASSFVGGPRDTQYF.

This chain uses TRBV27 with TRBJ2-1; perhaps TRBD1 as D (6 bases). This CDR3 region has 19 residues. The ends were cut back, 5 bases at V and 6 bases at J, with 29 bases in the middle. CDR1 and CDR2 (germline): MNHEY, SMNVEV (reference sequence). CDR3 loop: CASSPRTVRGALNGNEQFF. The CDR3 DNA follows: TGTGCCAGCAGTCCCCGGACAGTGAGGGGCGCATTAAACGGCAATGAGCAGTTCTTC.

The chain is built from TRBV20-1 and TRBJ2-3, with 11 positions matching TRBD2. J gave up 5 bases and V 6 bases, and 10 bases lay outside the gene matches. Looked up from germline, CDR1 is DFQATT and CDR2 is SNEGSKA (reference sequence). The CDR3 covers 15 residues. The CDR3 nucleotides read TGCAGTGCCAGTATAGCGGGGGGGCCTGGAGATACGCAGTATTTT. Protein sequence: CSASIAGGPGDTQYF.

This clonotype occurred many times. The chain is built from TRBV5-5 and TRBJ1-2, with D maybe TRBD1 (6 bases). In germline, CDR1 is SGHKS, CDR2 YYEKEE (reference sequence). V gave up 0 bases and J gave up 4 bases, with 13 bases separating them. There are 15 residues in the CDR3. The CDR3 DNA sequence: TGTGCCAGCAGCTTGGATTCCGGGGGGCCCTATGGCTACACCTTC. This codes for CASSLDSGGPYGYTF.

This clonotype was picked up many times. The rearrangement joins TRBV11-2 to TRBJ2-5; 12 positions agree with TRBD2. The V and J ends lost 4 bases and 1 base, in that order; junction bases with no gene match: 4. The CDR3 totals 16 residues. Germline-derived CDR1 and CDR2 are SGHAT and FQNNGV. As DNA, the CDR3 is TGTGCCAGCAGCTCTACTAGCGGGGGGACCCAAGAGACCCAGTACTTC. It specifies CASSSTSGGTQETQYF.

The V and J genes are TRBV19 and TRBJ1-1, with a tentative D call TRBD1 (6 bases). CDR1 and CDR2 from the germline V gene are LNHDA and SQIVND (reference sequence). V was shortened by 6 bases and J by 7 bases, with 9 bases between the two germline ends. CDR3 length: 11 residues. Here the CDR3 reads CASREDSEAFF. The CDR3 coding sequence is TGTGCCAGTAGAGAGGACAGTGAAGCTTTCTTT.

This clonotype was detected ten times or more. The rearrangement joins TRBV18 to TRBJ2-5; D gene ambiguous. The CDR3 consists of 13 residues. Trimming took off 3 bases at V and 4 bases at J, with 9 bases between the two ends. The germline CDR1 and CDR2 sequences are KGHSH and LQKENI. CDR3 DNA sequence: TGTGCCAGCTCACCCCCCCAGAGAGAGACCCAGTACTTC. Translating it yields CASSPPQRETQYF.

This clonotype was observed many times. The chain recombines TRBV6-1 with TRBJ2-3; 10 positions agree with TRBD2. Looked up from germline, CDR1 is MNHNS and CDR2 is SASEGT. V lost 9 bases and J lost 5; bases outside the gene matches: 8. The CDR3 has 14 residues. CDR3 DNA sequence: TGTGCCAGTGAGCGGGGGGGTTTTGAAGATACGCAGTATTTT. Translation: CASERGGFEDTQYF.

Ten or more counts support this clonotype. The rearrangement uses TRBV20-1 and TRBJ2-2, with 14 bases fitting TRBD2. In germline, CDR1 is DFQATT, CDR2 SNEGSKA (reference sequence). The CDR3 spans 17 residues. V trimming: 3 bases; J trimming: 4 bases; junction bases outside the gene matches: 7. The CDR3 reads CSASAPGLAGATGELFF. The CDR3 nucleotides read TGCAGTGCTAGCGCGCCGGGACTAGCGGGGGCCACCGGGGAGCTGTTTTTT.

This clonotype was observed a few times. The rearrangement links TRBV5-1 to TRBJ1-1; 7 positions agree with TRBD1. CDR1 is SGHRS and CDR2 is YFSETQ in the germline V gene. The CDR3 has 18 amino acids. Trimming at V came to 3 bases and at J to 0 bases, leaving 14 bases not matched to a gene. CDR3 in amino acids: CASSYNRGSSHMNTEAFF. The CDR3 bases are TGCGCCAGCAGCTACAACAGGGGCTCCTCCCACATGAACACTGAAGCTTTCTTT. The full variable domain, completed using reference TRBV5-1 and TRBJ1-1, is KAGVTQTPRYLIKTRGQQVTLSCSPISGHRSVSWYQQTPGQGLQFLFEYFSETQRNKGNFPGRFSGRQFSNSRSEMNVSTLELGDSALYLCASSYNRGSSHMNTEAFFGQGTRLTVV.

V and J are TRBV15 and TRBJ2-7; 7 bases are shared with TRBD1. V shed 1 base, J shed 4 bases, and the junction held 4 bases outside the gene matches. The CDR3 is made up of 14 amino acids. The germline V gene has CDR1 LNHNV and CDR2 YYDKDF (reference sequence). The CDR3 nucleotides are TGTGCCACCAGCAGAGGGGGGACAGCATACGAGCAGTACTTC. Translating it yields CATSRGGTAYEQYF.

This clonotype has at least ten counts. The chain is built from TRBV18 and TRBJ2-3, with 9 bases that match TRBD2. With V trimmed by 6 bases and J by 2 bases, 15 bases remained unmatched. The germline CDR1 and CDR2 sequences are KGHSH and LQKENI. The CDR3 extends over 18 amino acids. The CDR3 loop is CASSLNSPAGGFTDTQYF. The CDR3 DNA is TGTGCCAGCTCGCTTAACTCCCCAGCGGGGGGATTCACAGATACGCAGTATTTT.

This clonotype has at least ten counts. This chain uses TRBV5-6 with TRBJ2-2, with 11 bases matching TRBD2. Trimming removed 3 bases from V and 4 bases from J; junction bases left unmatched: 5. Germline V gene sequence: CDR1 SGHDT, CDR2 YYEEEE. The CDR3 extends over 16 amino acids. In DNA, the CDR3 is TGTGCCAGCAGCTCTTGGACTAGCGGGTCCACCGGGGAGCTGTTTTTT. This encodes CASSSWTSGSTGELFF. Full variable domain (rest looked up from reference TRBV5-6 and TRBJ2-2): DAGVTQSPTHLIKTRGQQVTLRCSPKSGHDTVSWYQQALGQGPQFIFQYYEEEERQRGNFPDRFSGHQFPNYSSELNVNALLLGDSALYLCASSSWTSGSTGELFFGEGSRLTVL.

Many counts were recorded for this clonotype. The V gene is TRBV11-2, the J gene TRBJ2-5; D assignment may be TRBD1 or TRBD2 (5 bases each). CDR1 and CDR2 (germline): SGHAT, FQNNGV. This CDR3 is 13 amino acids long. Trimming removed 5 bases at V and 0 bases at J, with 7 bases between. CDR3 sequence reads: CASSMGHQETQYF. The CDR3 DNA reads as TGTGCCAGCAGCATGGGACACCAAGAGACCCAGTACTTC. The entire variable domain, with the rest obtained from reference TRBV11-2 and TRBJ2-5, is as follows: EAGVAQSPRYKIIEKRQSVAFWCNPISGHATLYWYQQILGQGPKLLIQFQNNGVVDDSQLPKDRFSAERLKGVDSTLKIQPAKLEDSAVYLCASSMGHQETQYFGPGTRLLVL.